This T cell receptor beta chain is from a study of response to subunit inactivated influenza vaccine. The study, taken as a whole, reports: Each seasonal influenza vaccination recruits few new T cells, the authors suggested.

From the RT-PCR reads, TCRdb called clonotypes with MiXCR, one entry per CDR3 protein. The data hold roughly 520,000 distinct CDR3 sequences, with 25% observed a single time. In this sample, this clonotype turned up a few times. Its specificity is unknown. The sequencing here drew on CD4+ T cells sorted from PBMCs, taken 5 days after vaccination. The sequence derives from a man aged 50-59 years who received an inactivated influenza vaccine.

This chain's CDR3 is CASSLQGRDTQYF. CDR3 sequence (DNA): TGTGCCAGCAGCTTGCAGGGTAGAGATACGCAGTATTTT. The rearrangement uses TRBV7-9 and TRBJ2-3; a weak D match, TRBD1 (5 bases). The germline V gene has CDR1 SEHNR and CDR2 FQNEAQ (reference sequence). Trimming stripped 3 bases from V and 5 bases from J, with 9 bases between. The CDR3 runs 13 residues.